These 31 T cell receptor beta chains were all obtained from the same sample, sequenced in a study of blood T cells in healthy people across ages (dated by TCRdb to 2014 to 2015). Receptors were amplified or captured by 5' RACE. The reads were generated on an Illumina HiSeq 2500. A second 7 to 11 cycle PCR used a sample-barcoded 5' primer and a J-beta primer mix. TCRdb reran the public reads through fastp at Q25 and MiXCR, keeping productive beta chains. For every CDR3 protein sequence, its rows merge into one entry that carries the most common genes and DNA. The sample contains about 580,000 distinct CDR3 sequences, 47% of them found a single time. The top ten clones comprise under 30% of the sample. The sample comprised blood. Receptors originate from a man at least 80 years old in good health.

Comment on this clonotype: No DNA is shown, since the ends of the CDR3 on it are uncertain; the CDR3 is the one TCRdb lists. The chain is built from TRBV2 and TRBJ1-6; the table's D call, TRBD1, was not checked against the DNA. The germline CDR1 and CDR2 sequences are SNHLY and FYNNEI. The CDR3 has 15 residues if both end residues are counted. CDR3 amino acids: CASSPFGQGNSPPHF.

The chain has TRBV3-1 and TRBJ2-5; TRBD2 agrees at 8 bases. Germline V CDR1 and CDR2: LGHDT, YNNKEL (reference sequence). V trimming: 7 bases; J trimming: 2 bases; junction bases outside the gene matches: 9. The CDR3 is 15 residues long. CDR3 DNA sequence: TGTGCCAGCACCAGCTGGACTAGCAGGCAAGAGACCCAGTACTTC. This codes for CASTSWTSRQETQYF.

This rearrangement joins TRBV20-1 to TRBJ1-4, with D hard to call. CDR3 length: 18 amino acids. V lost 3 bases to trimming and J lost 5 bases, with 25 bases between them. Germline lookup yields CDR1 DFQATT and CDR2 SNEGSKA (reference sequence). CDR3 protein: CSASQAPGHSQHNEKLFF. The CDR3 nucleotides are TGCAGTGCTAGCCAAGCTCCGGGCCACTCTCAACACAATGAAAAACTGTTTTTT.

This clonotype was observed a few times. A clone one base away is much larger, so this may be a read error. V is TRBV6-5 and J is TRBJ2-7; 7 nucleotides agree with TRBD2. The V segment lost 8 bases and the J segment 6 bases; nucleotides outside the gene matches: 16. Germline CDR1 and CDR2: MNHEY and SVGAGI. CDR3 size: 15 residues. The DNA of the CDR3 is TGTGCCAGCCGGGAGCGGGGCCCTCGTGGACGCGAGCAGTACTTC. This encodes CASRERGPRGREQYF.

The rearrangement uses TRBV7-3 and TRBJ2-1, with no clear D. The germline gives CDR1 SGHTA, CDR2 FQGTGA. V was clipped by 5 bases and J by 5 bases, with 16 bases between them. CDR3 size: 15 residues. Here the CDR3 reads CASSKDPMGDNEQFF. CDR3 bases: TGTGCCAGCAGCAAGGACCCTATGGGCGACAATGAGCAGTTCTTC.

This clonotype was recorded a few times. CDR3 DNA: TGCAGTGCTAGAGTGGGGGACTCTGGGGCCAACGTCCTGACTTTC. Translating gives CSARVGDSGANVLTF. The chain couples TRBV20-1 to TRBJ2-6, with D perhaps being TRBD1 or TRBD2 (5 bases each). The CDR3 spans 15 residues. Germline CDR1 reads DFQATT; CDR2 reads SNEGSKA (reference sequence). The germline V and J ends were trimmed by 1 base and 0 bases, with 7 bases remaining between them.

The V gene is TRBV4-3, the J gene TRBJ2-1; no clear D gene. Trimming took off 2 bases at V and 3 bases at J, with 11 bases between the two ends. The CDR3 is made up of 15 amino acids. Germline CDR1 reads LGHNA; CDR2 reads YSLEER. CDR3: CASSQIHKDYNEQFF. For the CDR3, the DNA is TGCGCCAGCAGCCAAATACACAAAGACTACAATGAGCAGTTCTTC.

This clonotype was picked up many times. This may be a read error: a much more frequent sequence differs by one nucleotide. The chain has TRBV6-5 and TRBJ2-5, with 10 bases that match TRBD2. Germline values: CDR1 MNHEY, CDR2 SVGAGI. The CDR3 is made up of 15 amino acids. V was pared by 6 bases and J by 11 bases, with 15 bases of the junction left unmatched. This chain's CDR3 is CASSPSGSQYNEQYF. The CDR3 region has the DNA TGTGCCAGCAGCCCTAGCGGGAGTCAGTACAATGAGCAGTACTTC.

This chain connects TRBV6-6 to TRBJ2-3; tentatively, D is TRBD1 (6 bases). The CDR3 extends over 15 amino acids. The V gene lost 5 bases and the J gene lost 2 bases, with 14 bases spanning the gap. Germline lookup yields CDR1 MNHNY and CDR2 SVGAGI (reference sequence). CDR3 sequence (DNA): TGTGCCAGCAGTAACCGGGACACCTACACAGATACGCAGTATTTT. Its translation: CASSNRDTYTDTQYF.

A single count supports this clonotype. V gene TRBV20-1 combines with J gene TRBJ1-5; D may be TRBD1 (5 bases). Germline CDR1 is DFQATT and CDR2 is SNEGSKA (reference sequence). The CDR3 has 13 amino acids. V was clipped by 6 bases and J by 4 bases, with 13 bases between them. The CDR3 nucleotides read TGCAGTGCCCCGGCGGGGGGAAATCAGCCCCAGCATTTT. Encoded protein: CSAPAGGNQPQHF.

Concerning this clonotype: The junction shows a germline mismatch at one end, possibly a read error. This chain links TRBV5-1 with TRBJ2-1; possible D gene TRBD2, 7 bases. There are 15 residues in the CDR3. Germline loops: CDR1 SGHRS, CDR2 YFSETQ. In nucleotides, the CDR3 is TGCGCCTGCAGCGGGACATCGAGCTCCTACAATGAGCAGTTCTTC. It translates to CACSGTSSSYNEQFF.

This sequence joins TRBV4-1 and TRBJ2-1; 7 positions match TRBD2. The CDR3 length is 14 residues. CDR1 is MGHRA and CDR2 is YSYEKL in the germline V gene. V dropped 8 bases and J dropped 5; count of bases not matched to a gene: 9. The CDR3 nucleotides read TGCGCCAGCGAGTCCGGGACTAATAACAATGAGCAGTTCTTC. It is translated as CASESGTNNNEQFF.

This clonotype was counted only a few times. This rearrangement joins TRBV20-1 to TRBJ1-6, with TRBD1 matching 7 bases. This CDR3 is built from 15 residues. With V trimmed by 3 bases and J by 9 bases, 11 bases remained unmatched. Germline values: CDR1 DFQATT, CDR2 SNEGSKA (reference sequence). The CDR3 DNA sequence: TGCAGTGCTAGGAGGGAGGGACAGTCTTTTTCACCCCTCCACTTT. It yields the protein CSARREGQSFSPLHF.

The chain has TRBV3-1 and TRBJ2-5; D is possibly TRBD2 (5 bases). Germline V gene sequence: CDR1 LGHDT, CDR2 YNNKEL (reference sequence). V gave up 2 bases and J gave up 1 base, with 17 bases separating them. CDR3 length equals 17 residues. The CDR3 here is CASSQPFLGGAQETQYF. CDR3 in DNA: TGTGCCAGCAGCCAACCTTTCCTAGGAGGAGCCCAAGAGACCCAGTACTTC.

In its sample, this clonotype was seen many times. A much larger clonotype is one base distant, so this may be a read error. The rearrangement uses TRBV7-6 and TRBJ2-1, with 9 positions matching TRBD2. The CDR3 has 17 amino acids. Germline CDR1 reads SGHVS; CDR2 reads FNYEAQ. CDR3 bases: TGTGGCAGCAGCTTAGTTCGGCGGGGGGGCCGGTACAATGAGCAGTTCTTC. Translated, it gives CGSSLVRRGGRYNEQFF.

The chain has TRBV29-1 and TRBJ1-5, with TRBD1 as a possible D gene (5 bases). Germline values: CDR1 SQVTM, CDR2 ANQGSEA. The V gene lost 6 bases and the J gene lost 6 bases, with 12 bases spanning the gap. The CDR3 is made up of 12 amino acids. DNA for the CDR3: TGCAGCGTGGGGGGGGGAAGTCAGCCCCAGCATTTT. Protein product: CSVGGGSQPQHF. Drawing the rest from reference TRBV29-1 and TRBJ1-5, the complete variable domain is SAVISQKPSRDICQRGTSLTIQCQVDSQVTMMFWYRQQPGQSLTLIATANQGSEATYESGFVIDKFPISRPNLTFSTLTVSNMSPEDSSIYLCSVGGGSQPQHFGDGTRLSIL.

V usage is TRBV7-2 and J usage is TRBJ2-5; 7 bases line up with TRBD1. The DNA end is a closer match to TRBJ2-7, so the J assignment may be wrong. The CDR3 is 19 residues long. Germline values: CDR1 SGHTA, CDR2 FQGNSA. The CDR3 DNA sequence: TGTGCCAGCAGCTTTTCGACGGGACAGCTCACGAGGTTTGCCTACGAGCAGTACTTC. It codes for CASSFSTGQLTRFAYEQYF.

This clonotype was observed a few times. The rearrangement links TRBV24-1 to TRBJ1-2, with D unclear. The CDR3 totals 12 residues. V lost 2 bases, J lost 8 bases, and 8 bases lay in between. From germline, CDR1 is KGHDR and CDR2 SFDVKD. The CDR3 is CATSDSPTGYTF. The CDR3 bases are TGTGCCACCAGTGATTCCCCGACAGGCTACACCTTC.

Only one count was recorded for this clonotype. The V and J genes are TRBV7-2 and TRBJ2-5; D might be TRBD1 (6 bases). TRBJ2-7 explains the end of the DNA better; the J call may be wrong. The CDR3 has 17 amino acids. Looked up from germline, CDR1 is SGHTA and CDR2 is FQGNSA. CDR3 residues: CASSYKVREQGDYEQYF. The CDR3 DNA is TGTGCCAGCAGCTACAAAGTTAGGGAACAGGGAGACTACGAGCAGTACTTC.

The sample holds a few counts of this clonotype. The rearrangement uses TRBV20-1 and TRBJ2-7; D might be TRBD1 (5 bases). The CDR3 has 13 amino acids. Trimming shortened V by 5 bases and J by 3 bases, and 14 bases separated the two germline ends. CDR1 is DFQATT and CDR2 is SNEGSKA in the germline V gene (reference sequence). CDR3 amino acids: CSASQVQGYEQYF. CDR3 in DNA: TGCAGTGCTTCCCAGGTGCAGGGCTACGAGCAGTACTTC.

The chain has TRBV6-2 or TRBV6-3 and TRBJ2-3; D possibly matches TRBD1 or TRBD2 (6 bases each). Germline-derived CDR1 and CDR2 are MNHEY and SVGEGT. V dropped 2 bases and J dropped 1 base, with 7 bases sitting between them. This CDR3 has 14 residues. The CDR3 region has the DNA TGTGCCAGCAGTTACCGGGGGCGCACAGATACGCAGTATTTT. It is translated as CASSYRGRTDTQYF.

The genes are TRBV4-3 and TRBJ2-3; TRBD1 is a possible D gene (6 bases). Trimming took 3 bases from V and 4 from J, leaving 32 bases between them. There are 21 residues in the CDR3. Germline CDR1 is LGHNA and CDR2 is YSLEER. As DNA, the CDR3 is TGCGCCAGCAGCCATCTTTTACAGGGTAAAGGAACCAGGAGCAGGGCAGATACGCAGTATTTT. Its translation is CASSHLLQGKGTRSRADTQYF.

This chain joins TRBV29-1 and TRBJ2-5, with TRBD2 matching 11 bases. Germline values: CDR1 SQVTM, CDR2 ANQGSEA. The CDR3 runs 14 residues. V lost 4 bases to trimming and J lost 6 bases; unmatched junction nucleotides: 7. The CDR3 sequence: CSVVTSGSSQTQYF. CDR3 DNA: TGCAGCGTTGTAACTAGCGGGAGTTCACAGACCCAGTACTTC.

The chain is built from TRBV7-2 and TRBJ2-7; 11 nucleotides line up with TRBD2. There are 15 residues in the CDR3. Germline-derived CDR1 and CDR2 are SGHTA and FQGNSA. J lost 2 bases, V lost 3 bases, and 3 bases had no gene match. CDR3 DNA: TGTGCCAGCAGCTTGCCGACTAGCGGGACCTACGAGCAGTACTTC. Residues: CASSLPTSGTYEQYF.

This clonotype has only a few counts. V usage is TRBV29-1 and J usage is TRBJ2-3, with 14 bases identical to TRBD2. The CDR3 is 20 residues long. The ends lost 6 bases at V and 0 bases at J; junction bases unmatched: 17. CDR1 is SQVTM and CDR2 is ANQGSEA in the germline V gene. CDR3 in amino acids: CSVEGTSGRSEQTSTDTQYF. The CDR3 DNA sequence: TGCAGCGTCGAGGGGACTAGCGGGAGATCCGAACAAACTAGCACAGATACGCAGTATTTT.

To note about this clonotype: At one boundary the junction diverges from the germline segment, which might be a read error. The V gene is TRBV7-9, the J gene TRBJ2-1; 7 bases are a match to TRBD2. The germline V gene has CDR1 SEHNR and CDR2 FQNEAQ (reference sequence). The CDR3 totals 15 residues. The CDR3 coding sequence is TGTGCCAGCAGTTTAGGGACTAATCCTTACAATGAGCAGTTCTTC. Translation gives CASSLGTNPYNEQFF. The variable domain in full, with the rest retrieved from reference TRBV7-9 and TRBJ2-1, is DTGVSQNPRHKITKRGQNVTFRCDPISEHNRLYWYRQTLGQGPEFLTYFQNEAQLEKSRLLSDRFSAERPKGSFSTLEIQRTEQGDSAMYLCASSLGTNPYNEQFFGPGTRLTVL.

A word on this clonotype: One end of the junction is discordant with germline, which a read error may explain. CDR3 nucleotide sequence: TGCAGTACTAGAGTGGGGACTTCCGGCGGTGAAAAACTGTTTTTT. It yields the protein CSTRVGTSGGEKLFF. The rearrangement links TRBV20-1 to TRBJ1-4; tentative D call: TRBD1 (5 bases). The CDR3 is 15 amino acids. Germline V gives CDR1 DFQATT, CDR2 SNEGSKA (reference sequence).

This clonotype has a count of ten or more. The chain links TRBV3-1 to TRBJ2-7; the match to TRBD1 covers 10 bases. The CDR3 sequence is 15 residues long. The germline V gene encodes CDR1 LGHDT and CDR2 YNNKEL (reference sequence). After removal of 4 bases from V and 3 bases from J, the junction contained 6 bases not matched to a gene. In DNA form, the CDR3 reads TGTGCCAGCAGCCCGGGACAGGGGACAGGCTACGAGCAGTACTTC. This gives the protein CASSPGQGTGYEQYF.

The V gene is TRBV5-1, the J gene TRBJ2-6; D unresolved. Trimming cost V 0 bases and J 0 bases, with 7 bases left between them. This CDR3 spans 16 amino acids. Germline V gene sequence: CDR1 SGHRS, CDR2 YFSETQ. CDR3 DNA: TGCGCCAGCAGCTTGGTCGGTCCCTCTGGGGCCAACGTCCTGACTTTC. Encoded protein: CASSLVGPSGANVLTF.

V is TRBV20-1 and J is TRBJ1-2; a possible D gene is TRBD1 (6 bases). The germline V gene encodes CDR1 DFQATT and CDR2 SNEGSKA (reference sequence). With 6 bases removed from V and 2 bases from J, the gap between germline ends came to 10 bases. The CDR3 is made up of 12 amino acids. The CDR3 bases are TGCAGTGCGTGGACAGTAAACTATGGCTACACCTTC. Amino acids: CSAWTVNYGYTF.

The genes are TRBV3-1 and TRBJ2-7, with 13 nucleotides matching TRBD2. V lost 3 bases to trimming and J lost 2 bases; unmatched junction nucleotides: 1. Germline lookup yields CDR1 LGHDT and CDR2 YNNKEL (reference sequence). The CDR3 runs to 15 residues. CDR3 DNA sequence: TGTGCCAGCAGCCACGGGACTAGCGGGGCCTACGAGCAGTACTTC. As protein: CASSHGTSGAYEQYF.